Sequencing of this TCR beta chain was carried out in a study of neurological immune-mediated disorders. This clonotype was picked up a small number of times. Each CDR3 protein gets one entry after TCRdb re-called the 5' RACE reads with MiXCR. The sample carries approximately 50,000 distinct CDR3 sequences, roughly 3.8% recorded once. The sequence came from a man aged 55 to 69 with multiple sclerosis. Sample: PBMCs.

CDR3 in amino acids: CASSLDGYYEQYF. DNA for the CDR3: TGTGCCAGCAGTCTGGACGGTTACTACGAGCAGTACTTC. The rearrangement joins TRBV5-6 to TRBJ2-7; D unclear. Germline-derived CDR1 and CDR2 are SGHDT and YYEEEE. The CDR3 is 13 amino acids. V lost 5 bases and J 3 bases, leaving 12 bases between the germline ends.